Each of the 3 T cell receptor beta chains below was sequenced from the same sample in a study of shared clonotypes between healthy human individuals. TCRdb's table, derived via immunoSEQ multiplex PCR, lists solely in-frame clones and lacks some. This sample has about a million clones, with approximately 68% found just once. Material for sequencing was memory CD4+ T cells sorted from blood. Regarding subset: CD45RA-negative fraction. Every receptor here comes from a man aged 18 to 30 in good health.

In this sample, this clone turned up once. The rearrangement links TRBV15 to TRBJ2-7; D is perhaps TRBD1 (5 bases). The germline CDR1 and CDR2 sequences are LNHNV and YYDKDF (reference sequence). The CDR3 contains 16 residues. V was cut by 0 bases and J by 2 bases, with 14 bases left in between. CDR3 sequence (DNA): TGTGCCACCAGCAGAGATTTGGCAGGGATGCCCTACGAGCAGTACTTC. Its protein is CATSRDLAGMPYEQYF.

The rearrangement joins TRBV19 to TRBJ1-2; a weak D match, TRBD1 (5 bases). This CDR3 comprises 12 residues. V dropped 5 bases and J dropped 8 bases, with 12 bases sitting between them. Germline V gene sequence: CDR1 LNHDA, CDR2 SQIVND (reference sequence). The CDR3 spells CASSVQGRGYTF. The CDR3 DNA reads as TGTGCCAGTAGTGTCCAGGGCCGGGGCTACACCTTC.

The rearrangement uses TRBV5-1 and TRBJ2-2; TRBD2 aligns across 14 bases. This CDR3 is 17 amino acids long. Unmatched junction bases numbered 8, after V lost 4 bases and J lost 6 bases. CDR1 SGHRS and CDR2 YFSETQ come from the germline V gene. The DNA for the CDR3 is TGCGCCAGCAGCCCAGGGACTAGCGGGGGATTTTCCGGGGAGCTGTTTTTT. This codes for CASSPGTSGGFSGELFF.